A selection of T cell receptor beta chains follows, all from one sample in a study of cytomegalovirus exposure and HLA in healthy donors. Sequenced by immunoSEQ multiplex PCR; TCRdb stores in-frame clones only, minus some. The sample has around 140,000 clones; 60% to 80% are singletons. Source material: PBMCs. These TCRs come from a female donor in good health and CMV-seronegative. CDR3s include the opening cysteine and the closing phenylalanine or tryptophan. A D gene is named only where the DNA matches it firmly.

cdr3_aa cdr3_nt j_call v_call d_call
CASSQDLPYGYTF TGTGCCAGCAGCCAGGATCTCCCCTATGGCTACACCTTC TRBJ1-2 TRBV6-1 NA
CASSGQARNTEAFF TGTGCCAGTTCGGGACAGGCGCGGAACACTGAAGCTTTCTTT TRBJ1-1 TRBV19 TRBD1
CAWRVSLAGGLDTQYF TGTGCCTGGAGGGTCTCACTAGCGGGAGGGTTAGATACGCAGTATTTT TRBJ2-3 TRBV30 TRBD2
CASSSDRRGNIQYF TGTGCCAGCAGCTCGGACAGGCGGGGTAACATTCAGTACTTC TRBJ2-4 TRBV7-9 NA
CASSPSTNGETQYF TGTGCCAGCAGTCCTAGCACCAATGGGGAGACCCAGTACTTC TRBJ2-5 TRBV2 NA
CASSFTTGGGNEKLFF TGTGCCAGCAGTTTCACGACAGGGGGTGGTAATGAAAAACTGTTTTTT TRBJ1-4 TRBV6-6 TRBD1
CASSLAADQPQHF TGCGCCAGCAGCTTGGCCGCGGATCAGCCCCAGCATTTT TRBJ1-5 TRBV5-1 NA
CASSLAPSDTQYF TGTGCCAGCAGCTTAGCCCCTTCAGATACGCAGTATTTT TRBJ2-3 TRBV7-9 NA
CATRIRTNTGELFF TGTGCCACCAGGATTAGAACGAACACCGGGGAGCTGTTTTTT TRBJ2-2 TRBV15 NA
CASSLMGQGGTEAFF TGTGCCAGCAGCTTAATGGGGCAGGGGGGCACTGAAGCTTTCTTT TRBJ1-1 TRBV7-9 TRBD1
CASSPGQAHQNEKLFF TGTGCCAGCAGTCCCGGACAGGCGCATCAAAATGAAAAACTGTTTTTT TRBJ1-4 TRBV28 TRBD1